The T cell receptor beta chain described here comes from a study of cytotoxic CD8 clonotypes in ibrutinib-treated CLL. The repertoire was sequenced with immunoSEQ multiplex PCR; TCRdb's copy has only in-frame clones and lacks some. The sample holds around 310,000 clones, almost 80% seen once. V gave up 7 bases and J gave up 7 bases; unmatched junction bases: 8. CDR3 length: 14 amino acids. Germline V gene data show CDR1 as MNHNS and CDR2 as SASEGT. The chain has TRBV6-1 and TRBJ2-2, with 8 bases that match TRBD2. This receptor was taken from a human donor with chronic lymphocytic leukemia. The sample was PBMCs, taken before ibrutinib treatment. The chain's CDR3 is CASNEREYLGELFF. CDR3 nucleotides: TGTGCCAGCAACGAGCGGGAGTATCTCGGGGAGCTGTTTTTT.